These 21 T cell receptor beta chains came from one sample sequenced in a study of beta chain features in type 1 diabetes (dated by TCRdb to between 2018 and 2020). What the work shows at the level of the full study, not this receptor alone: Type 1 diabetes patients showed a moderate but significant shortening of TCRB CDR3 length in all four CD4+ subsets.

Their antigens are not known. Libraries were made using the immunoSEQ multiplex PCR assay. The High Capacity cDNA Reverse Transcription Kit was used to reverse transcribe all of the isolated RNA, meaning that expressed TCRB transcripts were what got sequenced. TCRdb mirrors the immuneACCESS table, restricted to in-frame sequences. Some clones are absent from its copies; in checked studies, under half trace to an unresolved V gene, and the reason for the others is unknown. The table for this sample lists about 160,000 clones; roughly 8% of them were counted only once. The top ten clonotypes cover about 0.5% of the sample. Sequenced sample: central memory CD4+ T cells from blood. These receptors all stem from a man aged 18 to 35 with type 1 diabetes.

This clone was picked up many times. The rearrangement links TRBV5-4 to TRBJ2-1; no definite D call. Germline-derived CDR1 and CDR2 are SGHNT and YYREEE (reference sequence). The CDR3 extends over 15 amino acids. The germline V and J ends were trimmed by 6 bases and 0 bases, with 13 bases remaining between them. As DNA, the CDR3 is TGTGCCAGCACCCACGGCGGTAGCTCCTACAATGAGCAGTTCTTC. Protein sequence: CASTHGGSSYNEQFF.

V is TRBV28 and J is TRBJ2-1; D perhaps matches TRBD2 (5 bases). CDR1 MDHEN and CDR2 SYDVKM come from the germline V gene. Trimming cost V 8 bases and J 7 bases, with 15 bases left between them. The CDR3 contains 13 residues. The CDR3 spells CASFGDLRNEQFF. The CDR3 DNA reads TGTGCCAGCTTCGGGGATCTACGGAATGAGCAGTTCTTC.

The V call is TRBV7-2, the J call TRBJ1-2; TRBD1 aligns across 11 bases. The CDR3 runs 13 residues. The germline gives CDR1 SGHTA, CDR2 FQGNSA. V was pared by 3 bases and J by 7 bases, with 1 base of the junction left unmatched. CDR3 amino acids: CASSFGQGAGYTF. CDR3 sequence (DNA): TGTGCCAGCAGCTTCGGACAGGGGGCTGGCTACACCTTC.

Many counts were recorded for this clone. This same CDR3 is encoded by further DNA sequences in the sample. The V call is TRBV13, the J call TRBJ2-7, with TRBD2 identical over 8 bases. The V segment lost 5 bases and the J segment 6 bases; nucleotides outside the gene matches: 12. The CDR3 consists of 15 residues. The V gene's germline CDR1 is PRHDT and CDR2 FYEKMQ (reference sequence). This CDR3 reads CASSDSRAGATEQYF. CDR3 sequence (DNA): TGTGCCAGCAGCGATAGCCGAGCGGGAGCCACCGAGCAGTACTTC.

This clone was seen a few times. This chain uses TRBV5-1 with TRBJ1-4, with TRBD1 matching over 8 bases. Germline lookup yields CDR1 SGHRS and CDR2 YFSETQ. The CDR3 has 14 amino acids. Unmatched junction bases numbered 4, after V lost 4 bases and J lost 5 bases. The CDR3 DNA reads TGCGCCAGCAGCGGGGGACAGGCCAATGAAAAACTGTTTTTT. This codes for CASSGGQANEKLFF.

This clone was detected ten times or more. The CDR3 region is CAISEGQGVNEQFF. As DNA, the CDR3 is TGTGCCATCAGTGAAGGACAGGGGGTCAATGAGCAGTTCTTC. The rearrangement joins TRBV10-3 to TRBJ2-1, with TRBD1 matching 10 bases. CDR3 size: 14 residues. Unmatched junction bases numbered 2, after V lost 3 bases and J lost 6 bases. Per germline, CDR1 ENHRY and CDR2 SYGVKD.

As for this clone: At one of its ends the junction is not consistent with the germline gene, which may arise from a read error. J is TRBJ2-7 and V is TRBV7-2; D is possibly TRBD2 (6 bases). Germline CDR1 and CDR2: SGHTA and FQGNSA. CDR3 length equals 13 residues. The CDR3 spells CASSLAASERLHF. The CDR3 DNA sequence: TGTGCCAGCAGCTTAGCGGCTAGCGAGCGTCTGCACTTC.

This clone was counted a few times. The chain employs TRBV7-2 and TRBJ2-2, with D perhaps matching TRBD2 (5 bases). The V end lost 3 bases, the J end lost 7 bases, and 12 bases lay between the germline ends. Germline lookup yields CDR1 SGHTA and CDR2 FQGNSA. The CDR3 has 14 amino acids. The CDR3 region is CASSFSRRGGELFF. DNA of the CDR3: TGTGCCAGCAGCTTCTCAAGACGGGGCGGGGAGCTGTTTTTT.

This clone was observed a few times. This chain connects TRBV28 to TRBJ2-2; 7 bases line up with TRBD2. Per the germline V gene, CDR1 is MDHEN and CDR2 is SYDVKM. CDR3 length: 13 residues. After removal of 6 bases from V and 6 bases from J, the junction contained 4 bases not matched to a gene. CDR3 in amino acids: CASRSRGSGELFF. CDR3 nucleotide sequence: TGTGCCAGCAGGTCGCGGGGGTCCGGGGAGCTGTTTTTT.

This clone was observed a few times. The chain joins TRBV28 to TRBJ1-5; a weak D match, TRBD1 (5 bases). The germline CDR1 and CDR2 sequences are MDHEN and SYDVKM. This CDR3 contains 13 residues. The ends were cut back, 5 bases at V and 11 bases at J, with 16 bases in the middle. The CDR3 is CASSQIQELTQHF. CDR3 in DNA: TGTGCCAGCAGTCAGATACAGGAATTGACCCAGCATTTT.

The sample holds a few counts of this clone. The V and J genes are TRBV27 and TRBJ1-2, with TRBD1 matching 7 bases. The V and J ends lost 3 bases and 10 bases, in that order; junction bases with no gene match: 5. CDR3 length: 12 amino acids. Germline V CDR1 and CDR2: MNHEY, SMNVEV (reference sequence). The CDR3 sequence: CASSLTGTVYTF. The CDR3 bases are TGTGCCAGCAGTTTGACCGGGACAGTCTACACCTTC.

At least ten counts were recorded for this clone. V gene TRBV4-3 combines with J gene TRBJ2-2; D gene unclear. Trimming stripped 4 bases from V and 0 bases from J, with 3 bases between. The CDR3 runs 13 residues. CDR1 LGHNA and CDR2 YSLEER come from the germline V gene. The CDR3 region is CASSPANTGELFF. The CDR3, as DNA: TGCGCCAGCAGCCCCGCGAACACCGGGGAGCTGTTTTTT.

The chain has TRBV7-9 and TRBJ1-5; D not resolved. Germline CDR1 and CDR2: SEHNR and FQNEAQ (reference sequence). Trimming cost V 4 bases and J 3 bases, with 4 bases left between them. The CDR3 runs 12 residues. Here the CDR3 DNA reads TGTGCCAGCAGCTCAGACAATCAGCCCCAGCATTTT. Its protein is CASSSDNQPQHF.

This clone was seen a few times. The J gene is TRBJ2-2, the V gene TRBV11-3, with TRBD2 matching 12 bases. Trimming at V came to 5 bases and at J to 3 bases, leaving 4 bases not matched to a gene. CDR1 is SGHNT and CDR2 is YENEEA in the germline V gene. CDR3 size: 16 residues. The CDR3, as DNA: TGTGCCAGCAGCCTAGCGGGGGGGTCCGACACCGGGGAGCTGTTTTTT. This translates into CASSLAGGSDTGELFF.

This clone was observed a few times. The chain carries TRBV6-6 and TRBJ2-7, with TRBD1 as a possible D gene (7 bases). CDR1 and CDR2 from the germline V gene are MNHNY and SVGAGI (reference sequence). Deletions cut 5 bases from V and 2 bases from J, with 13 bases between. This CDR3 has 14 residues. DNA for the CDR3: TGTGCCAGCAGTAACCCAGGGGGGACCTACGAGCAGTACTTC. Amino acids: CASSNPGGTYEQYF.

This clone was observed a handful of times. The chain links TRBV5-1 to TRBJ2-7, with D tentatively TRBD2 (5 bases). V was shortened by 0 bases and J by 1 base, with 8 bases between the two germline ends. Germline V gene sequence: CDR1 SGHRS, CDR2 YFSETQ. The CDR3 runs to 14 residues. This CDR3 reads CASSLEAGSYEQYF. The DNA of the CDR3 is TGCGCCAGCAGCTTGGAGGCGGGTTCCTACGAGCAGTACTTC. The entire variable domain, with the rest obtained from reference TRBV5-1 and TRBJ2-7, is as follows: KAGVTQTPRYLIKTRGQQVTLSCSPISGHRSVSWYQQTPGQGLQFLFEYFSETQRNKGNFPGRFSGRQFSNSRSEMNVSTLELGDSALYLCASSLEAGSYEQYFGPGTRLTVT.

Here the CDR3 reads CASSQTGTGGTEAFF. The CDR3 DNA sequence: TGCGCCAGCAGCCAAACCGGGACAGGGGGCACTGAAGCTTTCTTT. The chain carries TRBV4-3 and TRBJ1-1, with TRBD1 matching 11 bases. V was pared by 2 bases and J by 4 bases, with 3 bases of the junction left unmatched. The CDR3 contains 15 residues. Germline V lookup: CDR1 LGHNA, CDR2 YSLEER.

This clone was seen ten or more times. CDR3 in amino acids: CASSRQENTEAFF. For the CDR3, the DNA is TGTGCCAGCAGCCGCCAGGAGAACACTGAAGCTTTCTTT. The V and J genes are TRBV11-2 and TRBJ1-1; D remains ambiguous. The V end lost 5 bases, the J end lost 1 base, and 8 bases lay between the germline ends. The germline gives CDR1 SGHAT, CDR2 FQNNGV. This CDR3 has 13 residues.

This clone was seen a few times. This rearrangement joins TRBV6-1 to TRBJ2-7, with D possibly being TRBD1 (5 bases). The CDR3 has 16 residues. Deletions cut 2 bases from V and 1 base from J, with 15 bases between. Germline-derived CDR1 and CDR2 are MNHNS and SASEGT. Written as DNA, the CDR3 is TGTGCCAGCAGTGAATTTGGTAGGGGCCCATCCTACGAGCAGTACTTC. Protein: CASSEFGRGPSYEQYF.

The gene calls are TRBV29-1 and TRBJ2-3; 13 positions agree with TRBD2. J was trimmed by 5 bases and V by 6 bases; bases with no gene match: 8. The CDR3 runs 15 residues. Germline V gene lookup returns CDR1 SQVTM and CDR2 ANQGSEA. The CDR3 nucleotides read TGCAGCGTCACCCGACTAGCGGGGGGCGGAGATACGCAGTATTTT. Its translation is CSVTRLAGGGDTQYF.

This chain uses TRBV30 with TRBJ2-5; 7 bases line up with TRBD2. V shed 4 bases and J 0 bases; nucleotides not matched to a gene: 8. The CDR3 contains 15 residues. CDR1 and CDR2 (germline): GTSNPN, SVGIG (reference sequence). CDR3 coding DNA: TGTGCCTGGACCCTTTGGGGAGGGTACCAAGAGACCCAGTACTTC. It is translated as CAWTLWGGYQETQYF.